These 29 T cell receptor beta chains came from one sample sequenced in a study of T cell changes during pregnancy in multiple sclerosis. The data were produced by immunoSEQ multiplex PCR, yet TCRdb's version contains in-frame clones alone and is incomplete. This sample has tens of thousands of clones, with about 94% found just once. Source: CD8+ T cells from peripheral blood mononuclear cells, taken after pregnancy. The receptor set was obtained from a female donor with multiple sclerosis, enrolled in a pregnancy study.

This clone was recorded many times. The chain links TRBV4-1 to TRBJ1-4; possible D gene TRBD1, 5 bases. Germline values: CDR1 MGHRA, CDR2 YSYEKL. This CDR3 is 15 amino acids long. Trimming left V 0 bases short and J 4 bases short, with 9 bases between. For the CDR3, the DNA is TGCGCCAGCAGCCAAGAATACAGGAATAATGAAAAACTGTTTTTT. This gives the protein CASSQEYRNNEKLFF.

The CDR3 is CASSQILSGNEEQFF. CDR3 in DNA: TGCGCCAGCAGCCAAATCCTTAGCGGTAATGAGGAGCAGTTCTTC. The V call is TRBV4-1, the J call TRBJ2-1, with a tentative D call TRBD2 (6 bases). There are 15 residues in the CDR3. The germline V gene has CDR1 MGHRA and CDR2 YSYEKL. V was cut by 2 bases and J by 10 bases, with 18 bases left in between.

This clone appeared once. The chain employs TRBV6-1 and TRBJ2-7, with a tentative D call TRBD2 (6 bases). The germline gives CDR1 MNHNS, CDR2 SASEGT. Trimming shortened V by 2 bases and J by 5 bases, and 16 bases separated the two germline ends. There are 15 residues in the CDR3. The CDR3 spells CASSEKGRESNEQYF. CDR3 bases: TGTGCCAGCAGTGAAAAGGGGCGGGAATCGAACGAGCAGTACTTC.

The CDR3 nucleotides read TGTGCCTGGACCGCCGGGACTTCCAGCTCCTACGAGCAGTACTTC. It specifies CAWTAGTSSSYEQYF. This chain links TRBV30 with TRBJ2-7, with D possibly matching TRBD2 (6 bases). The CDR3 sequence is 15 residues long. Germline assignment: CDR1 GTSNPN and CDR2 SVGIG (reference sequence). V was clipped by 4 bases and J by 0 bases, with 16 bases between them.

This chain uses TRBV10-1 with TRBJ2-5; D possibly corresponds to TRBD1 (6 bases). Germline V lookup: CDR1 WNHNN, CDR2 SYGVQD (reference sequence). Trimming cost V 2 bases and J 1 base, with 8 bases left between them. The CDR3 has 14 residues. CDR3 amino acids: CASSETGTQETQYF. The CDR3 nucleotides are TGCGCCAGCAGTGAGACAGGGACCCAAGAGACCCAGTACTTC.

The chain is built from TRBV7-9 and TRBJ2-7; 10 nucleotides align to TRBD1. V trimming: 5 bases; J trimming: 0 bases; junction bases outside the gene matches: 7. The germline V gene encodes CDR1 SEHNR and CDR2 FQNEAQ (reference sequence). The CDR3 length is 16 residues. The CDR3 coding sequence is TGTGCCAGCAGCCAGCCTAGGGACAGGGGCTCCTACGAGCAGTACTTC. Residues: CASSQPRDRGSYEQYF.

The rearrangement links TRBV13 to TRBJ2-3; D might be TRBD2 (6 bases). CDR1 and CDR2 (germline): PRHDT, FYEKMQ (reference sequence). V was shortened by 6 bases and J by 6 bases, with 10 bases between the two germline ends. CDR3 length equals 12 residues. CDR3 loop: CASSIGGDTQYF. The DNA of the CDR3 is TGTGCCAGCAGTATTGGGGGGGATACGCAGTATTTT.

The chain joins TRBV27 to TRBJ2-7, with 7 bases aligning to TRBD1. Germline V gene sequence: CDR1 MNHEY, CDR2 SMNVEV (reference sequence). CDR3 length: 15 amino acids. J was trimmed by 3 bases and V by 3 bases; bases with no gene match: 8. CDR3 loop: CASSLRTGDLYEQYF. The DNA for the CDR3 is TGTGCCAGCAGTTTGCGTACAGGGGATCTCTACGAGCAGTACTTC.

This clone has only a few counts. The chain carries TRBV4-1 and TRBJ2-7, with 7 bases aligning to TRBD1. The V gene end was trimmed by 4 bases and the J gene end by 4 bases; junction bases not matched to a gene: 10. Germline CDR1 is MGHRA and CDR2 is YSYEKL. The CDR3 contains 15 residues. CDR3 sequence reads: CASSLRQGNQYEQYF. The CDR3, as DNA: TGCGCCAGCAGCCTACGACAGGGAAATCAGTACGAGCAGTACTTC.

This clone has a single count. This chain connects TRBV6-4 to TRBJ2-7, with D uncertain. CDR3 size: 13 residues. The germline gives CDR1 MRHNA, CDR2 SNTAGT. The V gene lost 7 bases and the J gene lost 1 base, with 11 bases spanning the gap. The DNA for the CDR3 is TGTGCCAGCACCGAGTGTAGTTCCTACGAGCAGTACTTC. Its protein is CASTECSSYEQYF.

The gene calls are TRBV6-5 and TRBJ1-3; D is unclear. The CDR3 runs to 11 residues. The V and J ends lost 6 bases and 4 bases respectively, with 4 bases between them. Looked up from germline, CDR1 is MNHEY and CDR2 is SVGAGI. The CDR3 DNA sequence: TGTGCCAGCAGCCTCGGAAACACCATATATTTT. Amino acids: CASSLGNTIYF.

V and J are TRBV28 and TRBJ1-1; perhaps TRBD1 as D (5 bases). V lost 5 bases, J lost 1 base, and 14 bases lay in between. CDR3 length: 15 amino acids. Germline assignment: CDR1 MDHEN and CDR2 SYDVKM. The CDR3 DNA sequence: TGTGCCAGCAGTCCCCAGTCCGGGGGGAACACTGAAGCTTTCTTT. This codes for CASSPQSGGNTEAFF.

This clone was observed a few times. The gene calls are TRBV7-8 and TRBJ1-5; 10 bases map to TRBD1. Germline trimming cut 5 bases from V and 6 bases from J; bases unmatched to any gene: 7. Germline-derived CDR1 and CDR2 are SGHVS and FQNEAQ. CDR3 size: 15 residues. CDR3 in amino acids: CASSPGTGAIQPQHF. The CDR3 DNA is TGTGCCAGCAGCCCAGGGACAGGGGCTATTCAGCCCCAGCATTTT. Combining the CDR3 with reference TRBV7-8 and TRBJ1-5 gives the whole variable domain GAGVSQSPRYKVAKRGQDVALRCDPISGHVSLFWYQQALGQGPEFLTYFQNEAQLDKSGLPSDRFFAERPEGSVSTLKIQRTQQEDSAVYLCASSPGTGAIQPQHFGDGTRLSIL.

The gene calls are TRBV7-9 and TRBJ2-7, with a possible D match to TRBD1 (6 bases). Looked up from germline, CDR1 is SEHNR and CDR2 is FQNEAQ (reference sequence). The V gene lost 3 bases and the J gene lost 2 bases, with 20 bases spanning the gap. The CDR3 is made up of 17 amino acids. The CDR3 is CASSLIPREQGPYEQYF. CDR3 in DNA: TGTGCCAGCAGCTTGATCCCACGGGAACAGGGACCCTACGAGCAGTACTTC.

This clone appeared a few times. The chain employs TRBV10-3 and TRBJ1-1; TRBD1 might be the D (5 bases). The germline gives CDR1 ENHRY, CDR2 SYGVKD. The ends were cut back, 2 bases at V and 8 bases at J, with 12 bases in the middle. The CDR3 sequence is 13 residues long. The CDR3 DNA reads as TGTGCCATCAGTGAGACCTGGGGCGAGGAAGCTTTCTTT. It codes for CAISETWGEEAFF.

This chain connects TRBV11-2 to TRBJ2-1; 11 nucleotides align to TRBD2. Germline V gene sequence: CDR1 SGHAT, CDR2 FQNNGV. The CDR3 spans 19 residues. V shed 5 bases, J shed 1 base, and the junction held 13 bases outside the gene matches. This CDR3 is CASSPWGSGGALSYNEQFF. Written as DNA, the CDR3 is TGTGCCAGCAGCCCTTGGGGTAGCGGGGGGGCCCTGTCCTACAATGAGCAGTTCTTC. Variable domain in full (rest from reference TRBV11-2 and TRBJ2-1): EAGVAQSPRYKIIEKRQSVAFWCNPISGHATLYWYQQILGQGPKLLIQFQNNGVVDDSQLPKDRFSAERLKGVDSTLKIQPAKLEDSAVYLCASSPWGSGGALSYNEQFFGPGTRLTVL.

The chain recombines TRBV12-5 with TRBJ1-1, with a weak D call TRBD1 (5 bases). V lost 4 bases and J 6 bases, leaving 12 bases between the germline ends. The germline gives CDR1 LGHNT, CDR2 FRNRAP. The CDR3 length is 13 residues. CDR3 coding DNA: TGTGCTAGTGGTTACGGGGGTGTGGCTGAAGCTTTCTTT. Its translation: CASGYGGVAEAFF.

The CDR3 region has the DNA TGCGCCAGCACCCCGGGAGCAGGGTACACCGGGGAGCTGTTTTTT. It specifies CASTPGAGYTGELFF. This sequence joins TRBV4-1 and TRBJ2-2; D is possibly TRBD2 (6 bases). The CDR3 consists of 15 residues. CDR1 MGHRA and CDR2 YSYEKL come from the germline V gene. V gave up 7 bases and J gave up 3 bases, with 15 bases separating them.

Points on this clone: In the same sample, other DNA sequences code for this CDR3. The rearrangement links TRBV5-1 to TRBJ1-1; D ambiguous. The germline CDR1 and CDR2 sequences are SGHRS and YFSETQ. The germline V and J ends were trimmed by 0 bases and 0 bases, with 3 bases remaining between them. The CDR3 sequence is 13 residues long. The CDR3 is CASSLALNTEAFF. The CDR3 coding sequence is TGCGCCAGCAGCTTGGCCTTGAACACTGAAGCTTTCTTT.

The chain carries TRBV5-1 and TRBJ2-1, with TRBD2 identical over 9 bases. CDR1 is SGHRS and CDR2 is YFSETQ in the germline V gene. V was clipped by 0 bases and J by 9 bases; unmatched bases: 7. This CDR3 is built from 15 residues. CDR3 in DNA: TGCGCCAGCAGCTTGGACGCGGGAGGGGTAGGTGAGCAGTTCTTC. It specifies CASSLDAGGVGEQFF. The full variable domain, rest sourced from reference TRBV5-1 and TRBJ2-1, is KAGVTQTPRYLIKTRGQQVTLSCSPISGHRSVSWYQQTPGQGLQFLFEYFSETQRNKGNFPGRFSGRQFSNSRSEMNVSTLELGDSALYLCASSLDAGGVGEQFFGPGTRLTVL.

A note on this clone: One end of the junction varies from germline; a read error may be responsible. The chain has TRBV6-5 and TRBJ1-1; perhaps TRBD1 as D (5 bases). The CDR3 consists of 14 residues. Germline CDR1 reads MNHEY; CDR2 reads SVGAGI. CDR3 bases: TGTGCCAGCAGCTACTTCCAGGGAAACACTGAAGCTTTCTTT. Protein: CASSYFQGNTEAFF.

The gene calls are TRBV28 and TRBJ2-7; 7 positions match TRBD2. CDR1 and CDR2 (germline): MDHEN, SYDVKM. This CDR3 is built from 16 residues. V was clipped by 2 bases and J by 7 bases; unmatched bases: 14. DNA of the CDR3: TGTGCCAGCAGTTTACCGGAGGGCGGGGGTTATATTGAGCAGTACTTC. As protein: CASSLPEGGGYIEQYF.

The genes are TRBV10-2 and TRBJ2-7; 8 bases line up with TRBD2. After removal of 8 bases from V and 12 bases from J, the junction contained 18 bases not matched to a gene. The CDR3 sequence is 14 residues long. From germline, CDR1 is WSHSY and CDR2 SAAADI. CDR3 loop: CASDNGLAGPPPYF. CDR3 nucleotides: TGCGCCAGCGACAACGGACTAGCAGGTCCCCCTCCGTACTTC.

The chain joins TRBV5-6 to TRBJ2-3; perhaps TRBD2 as D (6 bases). Germline CDR1 is SGHDT and CDR2 is YYEEEE. This CDR3 is built from 16 residues. V gave up 4 bases and J gave up 2 bases, with 17 bases separating them. Here the CDR3 DNA reads TGTGCCAGCAGCCCAAAAGCCGGGACTTACACAGATACGCAGTATTTT. Translating gives CASSPKAGTYTDTQYF.

The rearrangement uses TRBV6-5 and TRBJ1-1; possible D gene TRBD1, 5 bases. CDR3 length equals 14 residues. Per the germline V gene, CDR1 is MNHEY and CDR2 is SVGAGI. The ends were cut back, 4 bases at V and 5 bases at J, with 14 bases in the middle. The CDR3 loop reads CASSLGGEATEAFF. For the CDR3, the DNA is TGTGCCAGCAGTTTAGGAGGGGAGGCGACTGAAGCTTTCTTT.

This chain connects TRBV11-3 to TRBJ1-5; the match to TRBD1 covers 7 bases. The CDR3 consists of 15 residues. The V and J ends lost 5 bases and 9 bases, in that order; junction bases with no gene match: 13. The germline gives CDR1 SGHNT, CDR2 YENEEA. This CDR3 reads CASSRGQPSRLPQHF. The CDR3 nucleotides read TGTGCCAGCAGCCGGGGACAGCCGTCAAGGTTGCCCCAGCATTTT. The whole variable domain, filled in from reference TRBV11-3 and TRBJ1-5, reads EAGVVQSPRYKIIEKKQPVAFWCNPISGHNTLYWYLQNLGQGPELLIRYENEEAVDDSQLPKDRFSAERLKGVDSTLKIQPAELGDSAVYLCASSRGQPSRLPQHFGDGTRLSIL.

The CDR3 spells CASSGLEDIQYF. The CDR3 nucleotides read TGTGCCAGCAGCGGACTCGAGGACATTCAGTACTTC. This chain uses TRBV11-3 with TRBJ2-4, with D perhaps matching TRBD2 (5 bases). The CDR3 is 12 amino acids. Germline CDR1 and CDR2: SGHNT and YENEEA. The germline V and J ends were trimmed by 5 bases and 8 bases, with 10 bases remaining between them.

This clone was observed once. V and J are TRBV4-1 and TRBJ2-1; 11 nucleotides align to TRBD2. The CDR3 has 16 amino acids. Germline CDR1 MGHRA, CDR2 YSYEKL. Trimming took 1 base from V and 4 from J; bases not matched to a gene: 3. CDR3 nucleotides: TGCGCCAGCAGCCAAGGAATAGCGGGAGGGTACAATGAGCAGTTCTTC. Amino acid sequence: CASSQGIAGGYNEQFF.

The CDR3 coding sequence is TGTGCCAGCCAAGAAGGGACAGGGCTCTCCTACGAGCAGTACTTC. This codes for CASQEGTGLSYEQYF. The rearrangement links TRBV11-2 to TRBJ2-7, with 9 bases fitting TRBD1. V gave up 8 bases and J gave up 0 bases; unmatched junction bases: 8. CDR1 SGHAT and CDR2 FQNNGV come from the germline V gene. The CDR3 consists of 15 residues.